One sample yielded the 3 T cell receptor beta chains listed below, sequenced in a study of identical twins. Each CDR3 protein gets one entry after TCRdb re-called the 5' RACE reads with MiXCR. The sample holds about 920,000 distinct CDR3 sequences, 10% to 15% seen once. The same sample was also studied in work on yellow fever vaccine responses in identical twins.

The sequenced sample was PBMCs. These receptor sequences come from a woman under 30 in good health.

The rearrangement links TRBV12-3 or TRBV12-4 to TRBJ2-5, with D tentatively TRBD2 (5 bases). CDR3 length equals 15 residues. V lost 2 bases and J 5 bases, leaving 15 bases between the germline ends. The CDR3 here is CASSLLAKRLETQYF. The CDR3 DNA is TGTGCCAGCAGTTTACTGGCCAAGCGGCTGGAGACCCAGTACTTC.

The chain is built from TRBV2 and TRBJ2-7, with a weak D call TRBD1 (5 bases). V was trimmed by 6 bases and J by 3 bases, leaving 9 bases between them. Germline V gene lookup returns CDR1 SNHLY and CDR2 FYNNEI. This CDR3 contains 12 residues. CDR3 region: CASRGQVYEQYF. As DNA, the CDR3 is TGTGCCAGCAGGGGGCAGGTCTACGAGCAGTACTTC.

This clonotype was seen a handful of times. The rearrangement uses TRBV20-1 and TRBJ2-1; D may be TRBD1 (5 bases). The germline V gene encodes CDR1 DFQATT and CDR2 SNEGSKA (reference sequence). The CDR3 spans 11 residues. Trimming stripped 5 bases from V and 10 bases from J, with 12 bases between. The CDR3: CSARLRGEQFF. In DNA, the CDR3 is TGCAGTGCTCGCCTAAGGGGCGAGCAGTTCTTC.